Presented here are 19 T cell receptor beta chains from one specimen sequenced in a study of T cell repertoires in cytomegalovirus infection. TCRdb reanalysed the reads using MiXCR and keeps one entry per CDR3 protein. This table has hundreds of thousands of distinct CDR3 sequences, around 31% appearing once. Their antigens are not known. This material consisted of cultured CD8+ T cells from PBMCs, taken from culture after CMV antigen stimulation. These receptors originate from a human donor in good health (CMV status not recorded). Some clones in this sample may be carry-over from other donors' samples.

The CDR3 region has the DNA TGTGCCAGCAGCTACCCAAGGTACCCCACTGAAGCTTTCTTT. This encodes CASSYPRYPTEAFF. The genes are TRBV5-5 and TRBJ1-1; D is ambiguous. The CDR3 spans 14 residues. V dropped 3 bases and J dropped 4 bases, with 13 bases sitting between them. Germline V gives CDR1 SGHKS, CDR2 YYEKEE (reference sequence). Combining the CDR3 with reference TRBV5-5 and TRBJ1-1 gives the whole variable domain DAGVTQSPTHLIKTRGQQVTLRCSPISGHKSVSWYQQVLGQGPQFIFQYYEKEERGRGNFPDRFSARQFPNYSSELNVNALLLGDSALYLCASSYPRYPTEAFFGQGTRLTVV.

This clonotype was detected a few times. The genes are TRBV2 and TRBJ2-2; D unclear. The CDR3 has 15 residues. V was trimmed by 1 base and J by 4 bases, leaving 10 bases between them. Germline V gives CDR1 SNHLY, CDR2 FYNNEI. CDR3 bases: TGTGCCAGCAGTGAAGGACGGTCGGGCACCGGGGAGCTGTTTTTT. Translation gives CASSEGRSGTGELFF.

This clonotype was counted between two and nine times. The rearrangement uses TRBV5-5 and TRBJ2-7; a weak D match, TRBD1 (6 bases). This CDR3 has 14 residues. The germline V gene has CDR1 SGHKS and CDR2 YYEKEE (reference sequence). Trimming stripped 2 bases from V and 3 bases from J, with 12 bases between. The CDR3 sequence: CASSLSLTGYEQYF. Here the CDR3 DNA reads TGTGCCAGCAGCTTAAGCCTGACAGGCTACGAGCAGTACTTC. Together with reference TRBV5-5 and TRBJ2-7, the CDR3 gives the full variable domain: DAGVTQSPTHLIKTRGQQVTLRCSPISGHKSVSWYQQVLGQGPQFIFQYYEKEERGRGNFPDRFSARQFPNYSSELNVNALLLGDSALYLCASSLSLTGYEQYFGPGTRLTVT.

In the case of this clonotype: A read error may produce the germline difference seen at one junction end. V and J are TRBV7-1 and TRBJ2-7, with 8 bases aligning to TRBD1. TRBV7-1 counts as an open reading frame of uncertain function. This CDR3 spans 13 amino acids. As DNA, the CDR3 is TGTGCCAACAGCAGCACAGGGGGCTACGAGCAGTACTTC. Translation: CANSSTGGYEQYF.

This clonotype was seen a handful of times. The CDR3 is CASHSGGHSYNEQFF. The CDR3 DNA sequence: TGTGCCAGTCACTCCGGGGGGCACTCCTACAATGAGCAGTTCTTC. The chain joins TRBV19 to TRBJ2-1, with D possibly TRBD2 on 7 matching bases. The CDR3 is 15 amino acids. The ends were cut back, 8 bases at V and 0 bases at J, with 14 bases in the middle. CDR1 and CDR2 from the germline V gene are LNHDA and SQIVND (reference sequence).

The chain employs TRBV27 and TRBJ2-7, with D maybe TRBD2 (5 bases). V lost 8 bases and J 2 bases, leaving 19 bases between the germline ends. CDR3 length: 15 residues. CDR1 and CDR2 from the germline V gene are MNHEY and SMNVEV (reference sequence). The CDR3 DNA is TGTGCCAGCTCCAGAACGGGATTCGCGGCCTACGAGCAGTACGTC. Its protein product is CASSRTGFAAYEQYV.

At least ten counts were recorded for this clonotype. The gene calls are TRBV7-2 and TRBJ1-1; TRBD1 might be the D (5 bases). Germline V gives CDR1 SGHTA, CDR2 FQGNSA. V lost 1 base and J 4 bases, leaving 13 bases between the germline ends. This CDR3 region has 15 residues. CDR3 loop: CASSLGGGASTEAFF. The CDR3 DNA follows: TGTGCCAGCAGCTTAGGGGGGGGTGCGAGCACTGAAGCTTTCTTT.

The sample holds many counts of this clonotype. This chain links TRBV7-8 with TRBJ1-4; D not resolved. V lost 5 bases and J lost 5, with 12 bases in between. This CDR3 contains 14 residues. Germline CDR1 reads SGHVS; CDR2 reads FQNEAQ. CDR3: CASSPRSRNEKLFF. CDR3 in DNA: TGTGCCAGCAGCCCCAGGAGCCGAAATGAAAAACTGTTTTTT.

This clonotype came up once. The chain is built from TRBV29-1 and TRBJ2-1; D gene ambiguous. The CDR3 spans 14 residues. With 2 bases removed from V and 1 base from J, the gap between germline ends came to 9 bases. Germline-derived CDR1 and CDR2 are SQVTM and ANQGSEA. The CDR3 reads CSVEPSLSYNEQFF. For the CDR3, the DNA is TGCAGCGTTGAACCCTCACTATCCTACAATGAGCAGTTCTTC.

J is TRBJ1-2 and V is TRBV5-6; perhaps TRBD1 as D (6 bases). From germline, CDR1 is SGHDT and CDR2 YYEEEE. Deletions cut 4 bases from V and 6 bases from J, with 19 bases between. The CDR3 is 15 residues long. The CDR3 loop is CASSLGTPLWDGYTF. The CDR3 DNA sequence: TGTGCCAGCAGCCTGGGGACACCCCTTTGGGATGGCTACACCTTC.

The table lists this clonotype with a few counts. The chain is built from TRBV6-5 and TRBJ2-3, with TRBD2 matching over 14 bases. CDR3 length equals 17 residues. Germline CDR1 and CDR2: MNHEY and SVGAGI. With V trimmed by 4 bases and J by 6 bases, 9 bases remained unmatched. This CDR3 reads CASSWGTSGGPGDTQYF. The CDR3 DNA reads as TGTGCCAGCAGTTGGGGGACTAGCGGGGGCCCGGGGGATACGCAGTATTTT.

This clonotype came up a few times. This rearrangement joins TRBV10-3 to TRBJ1-1; D might be TRBD1 (5 bases). Germline CDR1 ENHRY, CDR2 SYGVKD. The CDR3 is made up of 18 amino acids. With 2 bases removed from V and 6 bases from J, the gap between germline ends came to 25 bases. The DNA for the CDR3 is TGTGCCATCAGTGAGCCCCGGGACCAGCTAAGCACCCCCTCTGAAGCTTTCTTT. This gives the protein CAISEPRDQLSTPSEAFF.

Comment on this clonotype: One base away lies a much larger clone, so this may be a sequencing read error. The chain combines TRBV7-6 with TRBJ2-7, with D possibly matching TRBD1 (5 bases). CDR1 and CDR2 from the germline V gene are SGHVS and FNYEAQ. V was trimmed by 0 bases and J by 0 bases, leaving 6 bases between them. CDR3 length: 14 amino acids. CDR3 residues: CASSLADTSYEQYF. The CDR3 DNA follows: TGTGCCAGCAGCTTAGCGGACACCTCCTACGAGCAGTACTTC.

This clonotype was detected only a few times. V gene TRBV7-9 combines with J gene TRBJ2-2, with D perhaps TRBD1 (6 bases). This CDR3 comprises 14 residues. The germline V gene has CDR1 SEHNR and CDR2 FQNEAQ (reference sequence). Trimming took off 5 bases at V and 7 bases at J, with 14 bases between the two ends. CDR3 protein: CASSATGLHGELFF. DNA for the CDR3: TGTGCCAGCAGCGCCACAGGGCTACACGGGGAGCTGTTTTTT.

This clonotype was observed a handful of times. The J gene is TRBJ2-2, the V gene TRBV5-4, with 7 nucleotides matching TRBD1. CDR1 is SGHNT, CDR2 YYREEE, per germline (reference sequence). Trimming took 5 bases from V and 6 from J; bases not matched to a gene: 13. This CDR3 has 16 residues. CDR3 coding DNA: TGTGCCAGCAGACAAGGGCAGGGGGAAGGAGCCGGGGAGCTGTTTTTT. Translation: CASRQGQGEGAGELFF. The entire variable domain, with the rest obtained from reference TRBV5-4 and TRBJ2-2, is as follows: ETGVTQSPTHLIKTRGQQVTLRCSSQSGHNTVSWYQQALGQGPQFIFQYYREEENGRGNFPPRFSGLQFPNYSSELNVNALELDDSALYLCASRQGQGEGAGELFFGEGSRLTVL.

This clonotype occurred many times. The chain employs TRBV10-3 and TRBJ2-5; no clear D gene. CDR3 length: 12 amino acids. V lost 3 bases, J lost 3 bases, and 5 bases lay in between. Germline-derived CDR1 and CDR2 are ENHRY and SYGVKD. CDR3 coding DNA: TGTGCCATCAGTGAAAGGGAAGAGACCCAGTACTTC. Translation: CAISEREETQYF.

This clonotype has a handful of counts. The J gene is TRBJ2-6, the V gene TRBV29-1, with D tentatively TRBD1 (6 bases). The length of the CDR3 is 15 residues. V shed 3 bases and J shed 0 bases, with 9 bases lying between them. CDR1 and CDR2 from the germline V gene are SQVTM and ANQGSEA. CDR3 loop: CSVEKQGSGANVLTF. CDR3 DNA sequence: TGCAGCGTTGAGAAACAGGGCTCTGGGGCCAACGTCCTGACTTTC.

In this sample, this clonotype turned up a few times. The rearrangement links TRBV2 to TRBJ2-3; TRBD1 is a possible D gene (7 bases). Trimming pared 10 bases from V and 2 bases from J, leaving 19 bases between. The V gene's germline CDR1 is SNHLY and CDR2 FYNNEI. The CDR3 loop spans 15 amino acids. CDR3 region: CAITQGGSFTDTQYF. The CDR3 bases are TGTGCCATTACCCAGGGGGGCTCCTTCACAGATACGCAGTATTTT. Full variable domain (outside the CDR3, taken from reference TRBV2 and TRBJ2-3): EPEVTQTPSHQVTQMGQEVILRCVPISNHLYFYWYRQILGQKVEFLVSFYNNEISEKSEIFDDQFSVERPDGSNFTLKIRSTKLEDSAMYFCAITQGGSFTDTQYFGPGTRLTVL.

This clonotype has ten or more counts. V and J are TRBV7-2 and TRBJ2-1; TRBD2 agrees at 7 bases. The length of the CDR3 is 16 residues. With V trimmed by 7 bases and J by 3 bases, 12 bases remained unmatched. In germline, CDR1 is SGHTA, CDR2 FQGNSA. The CDR3 DNA follows: TGTGCCAGCACCCCGGGGGGACTTCCTTTCTACAATGAGCAGTTCTTC. It translates to CASTPGGLPFYNEQFF. The whole variable domain, filled in from reference TRBV7-2 and TRBJ2-1, reads GAGVSQSPSNKVTEKGKDVELRCDPISGHTALYWYRQSLGQGLEFLIYFQGNSAPDKSGLPSDRFSAERTGGSVSTLTIQRTQQEDSAVYLCASTPGGLPFYNEQFFGPGTRLTVL.